This entry is about one T cell receptor beta chain. Germline V gene data show CDR1 as MNHEY and CDR2 as SVGAGI. Trimming took off 5 bases at V and 6 bases at J, with 11 bases between the two ends. The CDR3 extends over 12 amino acids. In TCRdb, the 5' RACE reads were re-called with MiXCR into one record per CDR3 protein. The data contain about 54,000 distinct CDR3 sequences, 17% of them singletons. Material: naive CD4+ T cells sorted from blood. Subset here: naive CD4+ T cells, CD4+CD45RA+CD25-. This chain connects TRBV6-5 to TRBJ2-7, with a weak D call TRBD2 (6 bases). The clonotype was recovered from a female donor with breast cancer. CDR3 region: CASSPSTSEQYF. The CDR3 nucleotides are TGTGCCAGCAGTCCTTCGACTAGCGAGCAGTACTTC.